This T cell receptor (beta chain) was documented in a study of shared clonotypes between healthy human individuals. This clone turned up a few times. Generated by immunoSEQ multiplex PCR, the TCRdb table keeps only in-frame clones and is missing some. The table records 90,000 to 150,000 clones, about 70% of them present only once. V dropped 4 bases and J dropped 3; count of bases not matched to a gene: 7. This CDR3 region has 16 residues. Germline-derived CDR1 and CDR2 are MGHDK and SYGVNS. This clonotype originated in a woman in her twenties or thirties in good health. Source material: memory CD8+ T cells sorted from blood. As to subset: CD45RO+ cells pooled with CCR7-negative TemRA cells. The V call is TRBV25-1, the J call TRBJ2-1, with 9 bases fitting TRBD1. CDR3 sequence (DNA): TGTGCCAGCAGTGTTTTGAGGGGACAGGGCTACAATGAGCAGTTCTTC. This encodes CASSVLRGQGYNEQFF.